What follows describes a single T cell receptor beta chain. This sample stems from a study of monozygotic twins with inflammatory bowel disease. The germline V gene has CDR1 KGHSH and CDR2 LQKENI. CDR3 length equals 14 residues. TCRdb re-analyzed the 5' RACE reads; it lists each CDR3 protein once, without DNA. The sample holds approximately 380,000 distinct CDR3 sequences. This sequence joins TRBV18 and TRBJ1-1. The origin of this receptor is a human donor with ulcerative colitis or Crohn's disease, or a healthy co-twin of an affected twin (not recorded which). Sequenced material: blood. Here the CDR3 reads CASSPPLRTTEAFF.